The 24 T cell receptor beta chains below come from one sample, sequenced in a study of cytomegalovirus exposure and HLA in healthy donors. A multiplex PCR was run with 60 Vbeta primers and 13 Jbeta primers. Repertoires were generated with immunoSEQ multiplex PCR, while TCRdb's copy carries only in-frame clones and drops some. The profile covers about 110,000 clones, with approximately 80% appearing a single time and roughly 0.9% taken by the ten largest. Specimen: PBMCs. These receptors all stem from a woman between 25 and 40 years old in good health and CMV-seronegative.

This sequence joins TRBV5-8 and TRBJ2-7; D gene ambiguous. The V end lost 2 bases, the J end lost 6 bases, and 12 bases lay between the germline ends. The CDR3 contains 13 residues. Germline-derived CDR1 and CDR2 are SGHTS and YDEGEE. The CDR3 spells CASSFPRVSEQYF. DNA of the CDR3: TGTGCCAGCAGCTTCCCTAGAGTAAGCGAGCAGTACTTC.

The rearrangement uses TRBV5-1 and TRBJ2-5; 7 bases are shared with TRBD1. The J call is uncertain, as TRBJ2-7 better fits the DNA end. The germline gives CDR1 SGHRS, CDR2 YFSETQ. The CDR3 length is 14 residues. The chain's CDR3 is CASSLTGVSYEQYF. In DNA form, the CDR3 reads TGCGCCAGCAGCTTAACAGGGGTATCCTACGAGCAGTACTTC.

The table lists this clone with a count of one. The V call is TRBV5-1, the J call TRBJ2-2, with a tentative D call TRBD2 (6 bases). Per germline, CDR1 SGHRS and CDR2 YFSETQ. The CDR3 loop spans 16 amino acids. The V end lost 2 bases, the J end lost 5 bases, and 16 bases lay between the germline ends. The CDR3 reads CASSLGVSGDTGELFF. The DNA for the CDR3 is TGCGCCAGCAGCTTAGGGGTCTCGGGAGATACCGGGGAGCTGTTTTTT.

The chain has TRBV9 and TRBJ2-3; D remains ambiguous. Germline CDR1 reads SGDLS; CDR2 reads YYNGEE. Deletions cut 0 bases from V and 3 bases from J, with 8 bases between. This CDR3 has 14 residues. CDR3 sequence reads: CASSVVGETDTQYF. DNA for the CDR3: TGTGCCAGCAGCGTAGTGGGCGAGACAGATACGCAGTATTTT.

The chain uses TRBV9 and TRBJ1-2; TRBD1 is a possible D gene (6 bases). The CDR3 extends over 14 amino acids. V was clipped by 4 bases and J by 6 bases, with 16 bases between them. Germline V gene sequence: CDR1 SGDLS, CDR2 YYNGEE. The CDR3 DNA sequence: TGTGCCAGCAGCCGACAGGCCCAGTGGGATGGCTACACCTTC. Its protein product is CASSRQAQWDGYTF.

This clone was detected once. This chain uses TRBV7-9 with TRBJ2-3, with TRBD1 identical over 8 bases. The length of the CDR3 is 14 residues. J lost 4 bases, V lost 2 bases, and 2 bases had no gene match. Germline V gene lookup returns CDR1 SEHNR and CDR2 FQNEAQ (reference sequence). CDR3 residues: CASSLKQGADTQYF. The CDR3 nucleotides read TGTGCCAGCAGCTTAAAACAGGGGGCAGATACGCAGTATTTT.

In this sample, this clone turned up a few times. The chain uses TRBV5-1 and TRBJ1-1; TRBD1 aligns across 8 bases. The CDR3 length is 13 residues. The V gene's germline CDR1 is SGHRS and CDR2 YFSETQ. The V and J ends lost 0 bases and 9 bases, in that order; junction bases with no gene match: 4. Here the CDR3 reads CASSLGGTGKAFF. The DNA for the CDR3 is TGCGCCAGCAGCTTGGGAGGGACAGGTAAAGCTTTCTTT.

V usage is TRBV2 and J usage is TRBJ2-5, with a possible D match to TRBD1 (5 bases). CDR1 SNHLY and CDR2 FYNNEI come from the germline V gene. Trimming cost V 10 bases and J 2 bases, with 14 bases left between them. The CDR3 runs 13 residues. The CDR3 DNA reads as TGTGCCACCCTCGCCGACAGTCAAGAGACCCAGTACTTC. This gives the protein CATLADSQETQYF.

This clone was observed once. The genes are TRBV6-1 and TRBJ2-7, with a weak D call TRBD1 (7 bases). Deletions cut 2 bases from V and 3 bases from J, with 17 bases between. The CDR3 has 16 residues. Germline CDR1 reads MNHNS; CDR2 reads SASEGT. The CDR3 spells CASSEWGDSRFYEQYF. CDR3 DNA sequence: TGTGCCAGCAGTGAATGGGGGGACAGTAGGTTCTACGAGCAGTACTTC.

The rearrangement uses TRBV7-8 and TRBJ1-1; D unclear. Deletions cut 2 bases from V and 11 bases from J, with 9 bases between. The CDR3 consists of 11 residues. Looked up from germline, CDR1 is SGHVS and CDR2 is FQNEAQ. CDR3 in amino acids: CASSLSGEAFF. DNA of the CDR3: TGTGCCAGCAGCTTAAGTGGTGAGGCTTTCTTT. Variable domain in full (rest from reference TRBV7-8 and TRBJ1-1): GAGVSQSPRYKVAKRGQDVALRCDPISGHVSLFWYQQALGQGPEFLTYFQNEAQLDKSGLPSDRFFAERPEGSVSTLKIQRTQQEDSAVYLCASSLSGEAFFGQGTRLTVV.

The chain joins TRBV4-2 to TRBJ1-4, with D maybe TRBD1 (6 bases). Germline V CDR1 and CDR2: LGHNA, YNFKEQ. Trimming pared 4 bases from V and 8 bases from J, leaving 14 bases between. The CDR3 runs to 14 residues. The CDR3 DNA follows: TGTGCCAGCAGCCTTGTGGGGGCCAGGGAAAAACTGTTTTTT. Translating gives CASSLVGAREKLFF.

The chain recombines TRBV7-6 with TRBJ2-6; D may be TRBD1 (6 bases). Germline V CDR1 and CDR2: SGHVS, FNYEAQ. The V end was cut by 0 bases, the J end by 12 bases, with 18 bases between. The CDR3 covers 16 residues. The CDR3 coding sequence is TGTGCCAGCAGCTTAGCTTTTGTTGACAGGAAGAGCGTCCTGACTTTC. Its translation is CASSLAFVDRKSVLTF.

The CDR3 loop reads CASSLGEQGNTIYF. The CDR3, as DNA: TGTGCCAGCAGCTTAGGGGAGCAGGGGAACACCATATATTTT. The gene calls are TRBV13 and TRBJ1-3, with D perhaps TRBD1 (6 bases). The CDR3 runs 14 residues. Trimming removed 0 bases from V and 7 bases from J, with 10 bases in between. Germline assignment: CDR1 PRHDT and CDR2 FYEKMQ (reference sequence).

The chain couples TRBV23-1 to TRBJ1-5; perhaps TRBD1 as D (6 bases). TRBV23-1 is designated an ORF whose function remains uncertain. The CDR3 is 18 amino acids. With 2 bases removed from V and 4 bases from J, the gap between germline ends came to 21 bases. CDR3 in amino acids: CASSQPSPIGQTNQPQHF. The CDR3 nucleotides are TGCGCCAGCAGTCAACCCTCTCCCATAGGACAGACTAATCAGCCCCAGCATTTT.

The J gene is TRBJ1-2, the V gene TRBV6-5; possibly TRBD1 for D (6 bases). The germline V and J ends were trimmed by 5 bases and 3 bases, with 13 bases remaining between them. There are 14 residues in the CDR3. Germline loops: CDR1 MNHEY, CDR2 SVGAGI. CDR3 nucleotides: TGTGCCAGCAGTGAACAGGGAGATGACTATGGCTACACCTTC. It yields the protein CASSEQGDDYGYTF.

This clone came up once. CDR3 in DNA: TGTGCCAGAAGGCGACCTAGGGGCTTCACTGAAGCTTTCTTT. Translating it yields CARRRPRGFTEAFF. The chain uses TRBV5-3 and TRBJ1-1, with D possibly TRBD1 on 5 matching bases. TRBV5-3 belongs to the ORF category, with a function that is uncertain. There are 14 residues in the CDR3. Trimming left V 5 bases short and J 4 bases short, with 15 bases between.

This clone was detected once. This chain joins TRBV20-1 and TRBJ1-2; the D is unclear. CDR1 and CDR2 (germline): DFQATT, SNEGSKA (reference sequence). The CDR3 contains 11 residues. V was shortened by 8 bases and J by 3 bases, with 10 bases between the two germline ends. The CDR3 here is CSQRVYYGYTF. For the CDR3, the DNA is TGCAGTCAGAGGGTCTACTATGGCTACACCTTC.

The V call is TRBV27, the J call TRBJ1-1; 8 positions agree with TRBD1. J gave up 4 bases and V 5 bases, and 9 bases lay outside the gene matches. Germline V gene data show CDR1 as MNHEY and CDR2 as SMNVEV (reference sequence). The CDR3 sequence is 15 residues long. The CDR3 DNA is TGTGCCAGCAGTCCGAGCAGGGGGCTCGGCACTGAAGCTTTCTTT. Translated, it gives CASSPSRGLGTEAFF.

The chain joins TRBV30 to TRBJ2-1; TRBD2 agrees at 8 bases. The CDR3 runs to 17 residues. From germline, CDR1 is GTSNPN and CDR2 SVGIG (reference sequence). With 0 bases clipped from V and 1 base from J, the junction kept 8 bases outside the gene matches. CDR3 coding DNA: TGTGCCTGGAGTGTACCCCCCTTAGCGGGATCCTACAATGAGCAGTTCTTC. Amino acids: CAWSVPPLAGSYNEQFF. Variable domain in full (rest from reference TRBV30 and TRBJ2-1): SQTIHQWPATLVQPVGSPLSLECTVEGTSNPNLYWYRQAAGRGLQLLFYSVGIGQISSEVPQNLSASRPQDRQFILSSKKLLLSDSGFYLCAWSVPPLAGSYNEQFFGPGTRLTVL.

This chain's CDR3 is CASSIDGEGEFF. The CDR3 DNA reads TGTGCCAGTAGTATAGACGGGGAGGGGGAGTTCTTC. The J gene is TRBJ2-1, the V gene TRBV19; D perhaps matches TRBD2 (7 bases). Deletions cut 0 bases from V and 14 bases from J, with 11 bases between. The CDR3 has 12 residues. CDR1 is LNHDA, CDR2 SQIVND, per germline (reference sequence).

The chain couples TRBV7-6 to TRBJ2-1; 10 bases are shared with TRBD2. The V and J ends lost 1 base and 8 bases, in that order; junction bases with no gene match: 5. The CDR3 length is 15 residues. Germline assignment: CDR1 SGHVS and CDR2 FNYEAQ. The CDR3 region is CASSLVASGSHEQFF. CDR3 in DNA: TGTGCCAGCAGCTTAGTGGCTAGCGGGAGCCATGAGCAGTTCTTC.

This clone was observed a handful of times. CDR3 bases: TGCGCCAGCAGCCAAGTAACAGGGCCCGGTAGCACTGAAGCTTTCTTT. Its translation: CASSQVTGPGSTEAFF. The chain is built from TRBV4-1 and TRBJ1-1; possible D gene TRBD1, 6 bases. This CDR3 comprises 16 residues. V was trimmed by 1 base and J by 4 bases, leaving 16 bases between them. Germline CDR1 MGHRA, CDR2 YSYEKL.

The chain is built from TRBV4-3 and TRBJ2-5; 12 nucleotides agree with TRBD2. Germline lookup yields CDR1 LGHNA and CDR2 YSLEER. V lost 1 base, J lost 4 bases, and 1 base stayed unmatched. The length of the CDR3 is 15 residues. The CDR3 loop reads CASSQGLAGAETQYF. DNA of the CDR3: TGCGCCAGCAGCCAAGGACTAGCGGGGGCAGAGACCCAGTACTTC.

The genes are TRBV19 and TRBJ1-1; maybe TRBD1 (6 bases). The CDR3 extends over 15 amino acids. The germline V and J ends were trimmed by 7 bases and 2 bases, with 17 bases remaining between them. CDR1 is LNHDA, CDR2 SQIVND, per germline (reference sequence). CDR3 sequence: CASTEFRTANTEAFF. The CDR3 DNA reads TGTGCCAGTACCGAATTTAGGACAGCAAACACTGAAGCTTTCTTT.